These 22 T cell receptor beta chains share one sample of origin, sequenced in a study of graft-versus-host responses after intestinal transplantation. TCRdb's copy holds only in-frame clones and misses some; the assay was immunoSEQ multiplex PCR. The table records about 120,000 clones, approximately 95% of them present only once. These receptors have no known antigen. The material was unstimulated CD4+ T cells sorted from spleen or lymph node cells, obtained before intestinal transplant. The receptors were sampled from a human donor who received an intestinal transplant.

This clone was observed a few times. The V and J genes are TRBV9 and TRBJ2-5; D gene unclear. Germline loops: CDR1 SGDLS, CDR2 YYNGEE. The CDR3 has 12 residues. V was cut by 3 bases and J by 2 bases, with 5 bases left in between. The CDR3 loop reads CASSEVQETQYF. Written as DNA, the CDR3 is TGTGCCAGCAGCGAGGTACAAGAGACCCAGTACTTC. Using reference TRBV9 and TRBJ2-5 for the parts outside the CDR3, the full variable domain is DSGVTQTPKHLITATGQRVTLRCSPRSGDLSVYWYQQSLDQGLQFLIQYYNGEERAKGNILERFSAQQFPDLHSELNLSSLELGDSALYFCASSEVQETQYFGPGTRLLVL.

The CDR3 reads CASSLAGGARVTQYF. The DNA of the CDR3 is TGTGCCAGCAGCTTGGCGGGAGGGGCAAGAGTGACCCAGTACTTC. J is TRBJ2-5 and V is TRBV5-4, with TRBD2 matching 8 bases. The length of the CDR3 is 15 residues. Germline CDR1 SGHNT, CDR2 YYREEE (reference sequence). J gave up 7 bases and V 0 bases, and 8 bases lay outside the gene matches. The whole variable domain, remainder taken from reference TRBV5-4 and TRBJ2-5, is ETGVTQSPTHLIKTRGQQVTLRCSSQSGHNTVSWYQQALGQGPQFIFQYYREEENGRGNFPPRFSGLQFPNYSSELNVNALELDDSALYLCASSLAGGARVTQYFGPGTRLLVL.

The chain joins TRBV27 to TRBJ2-2; D remains unclear. CDR3 length: 13 amino acids. CDR1 MNHEY and CDR2 SMNVEV come from the germline V gene (reference sequence). V lost 3 bases, J lost 1 base, and 3 bases lay in between. CDR3 sequence: CASSFLNTGELFF. DNA of the CDR3: TGTGCCAGCAGTTTCCTGAACACCGGGGAGCTGTTTTTT.

V and J are TRBV28 and TRBJ2-3; TRBD1 might be the D (5 bases). Germline CDR1 and CDR2: MDHEN and SYDVKM. The CDR3 runs to 17 residues. Trimming shortened V by 6 bases and J by 9 bases, and 28 bases separated the two germline ends. The CDR3 is CASREITGSVGLRTQYF. The CDR3 nucleotides are TGTGCCAGCAGAGAAATCACAGGTTCGGTTGGGCTCAGAACGCAGTATTTT.

V is TRBV5-6 and J is TRBJ2-3, with 8 nucleotides matching TRBD2. The CDR3 length is 16 residues. Germline CDR1 is SGHDT and CDR2 is YYEEEE. V lost 4 bases to trimming and J lost 1 base; unmatched junction nucleotides: 8. The chain's CDR3 is CASSPERGPGTDTQYF. The CDR3 region has the DNA TGTGCCAGCAGCCCCGAGCGGGGGCCGGGCACAGATACGCAGTATTTT. Supplemented by reference TRBV5-6 and TRBJ2-3, the full variable domain reads DAGVTQSPTHLIKTRGQQVTLRCSPKSGHDTVSWYQQALGQGPQFIFQYYEEEERQRGNFPDRFSGHQFPNYSSELNVNALLLGDSALYLCASSPERGPGTDTQYFGPGTRLTVL.

CDR3 sequence reads: CASSSRGAVPMNTEAFF. The CDR3 DNA reads as TGTGCCAGCAGCTCCAGGGGGGCCGTCCCAATGAACACTGAAGCTTTCTTT. The chain combines TRBV7-2 with TRBJ1-1; TRBD1 matches 7 bases. Germline V gives CDR1 SGHTA, CDR2 FQGNSA. V gave up 4 bases and J gave up 0 bases; unmatched junction bases: 11. The CDR3 has 17 residues.

This clone occurred once. V gene TRBV5-6 combines with J gene TRBJ2-3; D not certain. The germline gives CDR1 SGHDT, CDR2 YYEEEE. The V and J ends lost 3 bases and 4 bases respectively, with 12 bases between them. This CDR3 has 14 residues. CDR3 nucleotides: TGTGCCAGCAGCTCCCCACTCAGACCAGATACGCAGTATTTT. Amino acid sequence: CASSSPLRPDTQYF.

CDR3 sequence (DNA): TGTGCCACCAGCTCCCTGAGACGCGTAGGTGGCACCATATATTTT. Amino acids: CATSSLRRVGGTIYF. The chain links TRBV15 to TRBJ1-3; D is unclear. Germline CDR1 is LNHNV and CDR2 is YYDKDF (reference sequence). This CDR3 has 15 residues. V was clipped by 5 bases and J by 9 bases, with 20 bases between them.

This clone has only one observation. The chain links TRBV5-1 to TRBJ1-1; D is uncertain. V lost 2 bases and J 1 base, leaving 12 bases between the germline ends. This CDR3 contains 15 residues. In germline, CDR1 is SGHRS, CDR2 YFSETQ. The CDR3 nucleotides are TGCGCCAGCAGCTTACTCGCTCGAGGGAACACTGAAGCTTTCTTT. Protein sequence: CASSLLARGNTEAFF.

This chain links TRBV10-3 with TRBJ2-7; weak D call: TRBD1 (5 bases). V was trimmed by 4 bases and J by 0 bases, leaving 13 bases between them. From germline, CDR1 is ENHRY and CDR2 SYGVKD. This CDR3 has 15 residues. CDR3 sequence: CAISGRQSSSYEQYF. The CDR3 DNA reads as TGTGCCATCAGTGGAAGACAGAGTAGCTCCTACGAGCAGTACTTC.

The chain joins TRBV2 to TRBJ2-5, with 9 bases identical to TRBD2. From germline, CDR1 is SNHLY and CDR2 FYNNEI. The CDR3 length is 13 residues. V lost 11 bases to trimming and J lost 2 bases; unmatched junction nucleotides: 6. CDR3 region: CAARLAEQETQYF. CDR3 nucleotide sequence: TGTGCCGCCAGACTAGCGGAACAAGAGACCCAGTACTTC.

The J gene is TRBJ1-3, the V gene TRBV6-5, with D possibly matching TRBD1 (5 bases). The CDR3 covers 14 residues. V was clipped by 11 bases and J by 0 bases, with 14 bases between them. Germline loops: CDR1 MNHEY, CDR2 SVGAGI. The CDR3 DNA follows: TGTGCCGCGGGGGGAGCTCGCTCTGGAAACACCATATATTTT. This encodes CAAGGARSGNTIYF.

The rearrangement uses TRBV7-3 and TRBJ2-2; the D is unclear. The CDR3 has 15 residues. Trimming removed 5 bases from V and 6 bases from J, with 16 bases in between. CDR1 and CDR2 from the germline V gene are SGHTA and FQGTGA. The CDR3 region has the DNA TGTGCCAGCAGCCCCCCGGGCAGCCGTCCCGGGGAGCTGTTTTTT. This codes for CASSPPGSRPGELFF.

The genes are TRBV27 and TRBJ1-5; D is perhaps TRBD1 (5 bases). V was trimmed by 6 bases and J by 0 bases, leaving 9 bases between them. This CDR3 region has 14 residues. Germline CDR1 and CDR2: MNHEY and SMNVEV (reference sequence). This chain's CDR3 is CASRRQNSNQPQHF. The CDR3 region has the DNA TGTGCCAGCAGGCGACAGAATAGCAATCAGCCCCAGCATTTT.

This chain uses TRBV14 with TRBJ1-1, with TRBD1 identical over 7 bases. This CDR3 comprises 14 residues. CDR1 is SGHDN and CDR2 is FVKESK in the germline V gene. V trimming: 6 bases; J trimming: 7 bases; junction bases outside the gene matches: 11. CDR3 residues: CASSRRGTASEAFF. In DNA form, the CDR3 reads TGTGCCAGCAGTAGGAGGGGGACAGCGAGTGAAGCTTTCTTT. Supplemented by reference TRBV14 and TRBJ1-1, the full variable domain reads EAGVTQFPSHSVIEKGQTVTLRCDPISGHDNLYWYRRVMGKEIKFLLHFVKESKQDESGMPNNRFLAERTGGTYSTLKVQPAELEDSGVYFCASSRRGTASEAFFGQGTRLTVV.

The rearrangement links TRBV28 to TRBJ2-7; weak D call: TRBD1 (5 bases). The CDR3 totals 14 residues. CDR1 is MDHEN, CDR2 SYDVKM, per germline. Trimming took off 2 bases at V and 3 bases at J, with 11 bases between the two ends. The CDR3 DNA reads as TGTGCCAGCAGTTTACAAGGGGCCTTCTACGAGCAGTACTTC. This translates into CASSLQGAFYEQYF.

The gene calls are TRBV27 and TRBJ1-5, with D unresolved. This CDR3 spans 12 amino acids. Germline V gives CDR1 MNHEY, CDR2 SMNVEV (reference sequence). The V gene lost 3 bases and the J gene lost 6 bases, with 6 bases spanning the gap. Here the CDR3 reads CASSFGGQPQHF. CDR3 bases: TGTGCCAGCAGTTTTGGAGGTCAGCCCCAGCATTTT.

J is TRBJ1-4 and V is TRBV28; 7 positions agree with TRBD1. CDR1 and CDR2 from the germline V gene are MDHEN and SYDVKM. V lost 5 bases to trimming and J lost 14 bases; unmatched junction nucleotides: 14. This CDR3 contains 14 residues. This CDR3 is CASSPGQSWGGLFF. CDR3 nucleotides: TGTGCCAGCAGTCCGGGACAGTCTTGGGGAGGGCTGTTTTTT.

This chain uses TRBV19 with TRBJ1-3; D perhaps matches TRBD1 (6 bases). The germline CDR1 and CDR2 sequences are LNHDA and SQIVND (reference sequence). The CDR3 covers 14 residues. V was pared by 6 bases and J by 3 bases, with 12 bases between. CDR3 in DNA: TGTGCCAGTAGAGGAGGGGGAAGTGGAAACACCATATATTTT. This encodes CASRGGGSGNTIYF.

J is TRBJ1-2 and V is TRBV6-5; a possible D gene is TRBD1 (6 bases). V lost 3 bases and J lost 1, with 15 bases in between. This CDR3 comprises 16 residues. Looked up from germline, CDR1 is MNHEY and CDR2 is SVGAGI. The DNA for the CDR3 is TGTGCCAGCAGTTATGTCCAGGGGCGAATTAACTATGGCTACACCTTC. The encoded protein is CASSYVQGRINYGYTF.

This clone was seen once. The chain employs TRBV9 and TRBJ1-1; D gene ambiguous. The germline CDR1 and CDR2 sequences are SGDLS and YYNGEE. The germline V and J ends were trimmed by 0 bases and 7 bases, with 10 bases remaining between them. The CDR3 spans 13 residues. The CDR3 DNA is TGTGCCAGCAGCGTAGGGGCAGGATTTGAAGCTTTCTTT. It codes for CASSVGAGFEAFF. Full variable domain (missing parts from reference TRBV9 and TRBJ1-1): DSGVTQTPKHLITATGQRVTLRCSPRSGDLSVYWYQQSLDQGLQFLIQYYNGEERAKGNILERFSAQQFPDLHSELNLSSLELGDSALYFCASSVGAGFEAFFGQGTRLTVV.

This rearrangement joins TRBV5-1 to TRBJ2-3; 9 positions agree with TRBD2. V lost 4 bases and J lost 2; bases outside the gene matches: 5. This CDR3 is built from 15 residues. Germline V gene lookup returns CDR1 SGHRS and CDR2 YFSETQ. The DNA for the CDR3 is TGCGCCAGCAGCGTGGCGGGAGGGTCCACAGATACGCAGTATTTT. Encoded protein: CASSVAGGSTDTQYF.